This T cell receptor (beta chain) was captured in a study of OX40 agonist ivuxolimab in advanced cancers. Looking at the study overall: Aged roughly 23 to 80 with a mean of 60 years, they were 82.7% male.

Regarding this clone: Its target is unknown.

Study-wide points: At 0.1 to 3.0 mg/kg and by week 6, CD4+ and CD8+ T cells in the blood had expanded clonally.

Measured with immunoSEQ multiplex PCR; TCRdb has only the in-frame clones, and not every one. This table holds approximately 89,000 clones, 91% found once. V dropped 0 bases and J dropped 5 bases, with 11 bases sitting between them. Germline assignment: CDR1 SGHRS and CDR2 YFSETQ. This CDR3 is 14 amino acids long. The chain joins TRBV5-1 to TRBJ1-1, with D uncertain. The source material was CD4+ or CD8+ T cells sorted from blood, sampled in a trial of the OX40 agonist ivuxolimab. The origin of this receptor is an adult with an advanced solid tumor such as melanoma, head and neck, liver or kidney cancer. The CDR3 region is CASSLGQPGTEAFF. As DNA, the CDR3 is TGCGCCAGCAGCTTGGGGCAGCCTGGTACTGAAGCTTTCTTT.